This T cell receptor (beta chain) was captured by sequencing in a study of OX40 agonist ivuxolimab in advanced cancers. At the level of the study: Eligibility admitted prior anti-PD-1, anti-PD-L1 or anti-CTLA-4 therapy; about 40% had some.

A note on this clone: Antigen: not known.

TCRdb keeps only in-frame clones here, not all; method: immunoSEQ multiplex PCR. Of 35,000 to 50,000 clones in the sample, over 75% are singletons; the top ten hold roughly 18%. V was clipped by 8 bases and J by 5 bases; unmatched bases: 18. From germline, CDR1 is SNHLY and CDR2 FYNNEI. This CDR3 spans 17 amino acids. General observations from the study: The expanded peripheral T cells' antigen specificity was not determined. Partial responders treated at 0.1-3.0 mg/kg exhibited clonal expansion among the lowest measured.

Autoimmune disease history or systemic immunosuppression led to patient exclusion. This chain uses TRBV2 with TRBJ2-1, with 7 nucleotides matching TRBD2. The sample in question was CD4+ or CD8+ T cells sorted from blood, obtained in a trial of the OX40 agonist ivuxolimab. This receptor was taken from an adult with an advanced solid tumor such as melanoma, head and neck, liver or kidney cancer. This CDR3 is CASVGSVPVGGNNEQFF. The CDR3 nucleotides read TGTGCCAGCGTGGGGAGTGTCCCTGTGGGGGGGAACAATGAGCAGTTCTTC.